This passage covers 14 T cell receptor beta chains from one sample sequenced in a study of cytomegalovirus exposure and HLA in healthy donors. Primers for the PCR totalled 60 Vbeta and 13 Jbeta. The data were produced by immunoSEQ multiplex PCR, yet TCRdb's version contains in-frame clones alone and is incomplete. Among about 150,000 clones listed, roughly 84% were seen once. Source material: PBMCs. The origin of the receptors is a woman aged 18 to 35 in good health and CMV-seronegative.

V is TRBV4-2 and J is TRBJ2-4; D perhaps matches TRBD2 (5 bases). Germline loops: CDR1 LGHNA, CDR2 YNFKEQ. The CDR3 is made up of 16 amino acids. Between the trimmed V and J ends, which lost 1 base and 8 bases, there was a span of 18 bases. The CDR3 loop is CASSQGGHPQRDIQYF. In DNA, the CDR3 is TGTGCCAGCAGCCAAGGAGGGCACCCGCAGAGGGACATTCAGTACTTC.

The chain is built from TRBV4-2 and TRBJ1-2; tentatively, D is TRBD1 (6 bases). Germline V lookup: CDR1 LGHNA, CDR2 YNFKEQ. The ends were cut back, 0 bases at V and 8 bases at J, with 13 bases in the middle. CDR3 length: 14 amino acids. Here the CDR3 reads CASSQEGGDIGYTF. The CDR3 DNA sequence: TGTGCCAGCAGCCAAGAGGGAGGGGACATAGGCTACACCTTC.

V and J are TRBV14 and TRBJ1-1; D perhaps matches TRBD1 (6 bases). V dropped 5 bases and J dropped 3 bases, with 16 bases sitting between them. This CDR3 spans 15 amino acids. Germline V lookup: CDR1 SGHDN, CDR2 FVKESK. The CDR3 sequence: CASSFTGTTYTEAFF. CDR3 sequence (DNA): TGTGCCAGCAGCTTCACCGGGACAACTTACACTGAAGCTTTCTTT.

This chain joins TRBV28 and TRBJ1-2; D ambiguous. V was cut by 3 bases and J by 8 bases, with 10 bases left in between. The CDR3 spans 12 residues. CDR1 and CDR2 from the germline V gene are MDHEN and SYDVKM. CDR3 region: CASSFRGGGYTF. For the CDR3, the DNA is TGTGCCAGCAGTTTCCGAGGAGGGGGCTACACCTTC.

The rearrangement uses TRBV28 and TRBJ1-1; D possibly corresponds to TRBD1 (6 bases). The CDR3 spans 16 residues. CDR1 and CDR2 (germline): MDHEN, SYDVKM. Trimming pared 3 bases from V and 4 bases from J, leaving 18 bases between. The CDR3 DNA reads TGTGCCAGCAGTTTGGGGACCCGGACAGTGCTCACTGAAGCTTTCTTT. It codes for CASSLGTRTVLTEAFF.

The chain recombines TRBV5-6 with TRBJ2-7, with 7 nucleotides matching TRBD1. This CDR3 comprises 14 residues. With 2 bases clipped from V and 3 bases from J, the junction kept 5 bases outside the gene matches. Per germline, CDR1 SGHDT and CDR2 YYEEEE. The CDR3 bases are TGTGCCAGCAGCTTACAGGACAGGAGCTACGAGCAGTACTTC. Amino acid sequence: CASSLQDRSYEQYF.

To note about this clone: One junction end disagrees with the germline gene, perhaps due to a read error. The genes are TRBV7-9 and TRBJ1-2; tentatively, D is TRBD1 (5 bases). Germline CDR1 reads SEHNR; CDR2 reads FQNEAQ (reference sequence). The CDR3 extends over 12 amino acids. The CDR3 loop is CSSSSGGYGYTF. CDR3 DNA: TGTTCCAGCAGCTCCGGGGGCTATGGCTACACCTTC.

The CDR3 protein is CASSDLKPGISMRDQPQHF. The CDR3 coding sequence is TGTGCCAGCAGTGATTTAAAACCAGGTATCTCTATGCGAGATCAGCCCCAGCATTTT. V is TRBV6-1 and J is TRBJ1-5; no firm D call. Trimming took 3 bases from V and 5 from J, leaving 26 bases between them. The CDR3 runs 19 residues. CDR1 is MNHNS and CDR2 is SASEGT in the germline V gene.

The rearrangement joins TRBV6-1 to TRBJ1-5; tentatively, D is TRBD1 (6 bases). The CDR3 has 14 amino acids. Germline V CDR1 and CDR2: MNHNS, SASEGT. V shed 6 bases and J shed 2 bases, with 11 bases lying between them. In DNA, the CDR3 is TGTGCCAGCAGCCACAGGGCCGGCAATCAGCCCCAGCATTTT. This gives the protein CASSHRAGNQPQHF.

Written as DNA, the CDR3 is TGTGCCAGCTCCTTTAGACAGGGTAATTCCTACGAGCAGTACTTC. As protein: CASSFRQGNSYEQYF. This chain uses TRBV18 with TRBJ2-7; 7 bases are a match to TRBD1. CDR1 is KGHSH, CDR2 LQKENI, per germline. This CDR3 comprises 15 residues. Trimming cost V 6 bases and J 1 base; bases outside gene matches: 9.

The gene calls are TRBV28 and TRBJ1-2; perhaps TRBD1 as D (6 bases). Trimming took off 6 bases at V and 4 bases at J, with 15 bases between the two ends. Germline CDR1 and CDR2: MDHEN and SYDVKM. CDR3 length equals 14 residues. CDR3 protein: CASRLTGSSYGYTF. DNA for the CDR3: TGTGCCAGCAGGCTGACAGGTTCATCCTATGGCTACACCTTC.

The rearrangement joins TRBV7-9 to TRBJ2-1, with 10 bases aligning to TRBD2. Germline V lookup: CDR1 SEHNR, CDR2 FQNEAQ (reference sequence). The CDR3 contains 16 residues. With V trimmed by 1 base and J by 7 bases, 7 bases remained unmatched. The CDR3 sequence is CASSLGGGLAENEQFF. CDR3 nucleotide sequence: TGTGCCAGCAGCTTAGGAGGCGGACTAGCGGAGAATGAGCAGTTCTTC.

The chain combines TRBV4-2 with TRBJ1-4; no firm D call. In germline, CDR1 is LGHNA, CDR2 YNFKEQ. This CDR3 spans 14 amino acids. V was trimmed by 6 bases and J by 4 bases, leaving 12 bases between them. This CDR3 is CASRPTDYNEKLFF. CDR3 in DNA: TGTGCCAGCAGACCGACGGACTATAATGAAAAACTGTTTTTT.

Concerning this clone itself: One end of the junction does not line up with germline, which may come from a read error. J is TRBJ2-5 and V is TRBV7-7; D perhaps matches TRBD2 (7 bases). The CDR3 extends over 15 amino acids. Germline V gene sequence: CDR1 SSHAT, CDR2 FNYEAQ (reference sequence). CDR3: CASSPRGGREETQYF. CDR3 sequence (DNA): TGTGCTAGCAGCCCTAGGGGGGGCAGGGAAGAGACCCAGTACTTC.